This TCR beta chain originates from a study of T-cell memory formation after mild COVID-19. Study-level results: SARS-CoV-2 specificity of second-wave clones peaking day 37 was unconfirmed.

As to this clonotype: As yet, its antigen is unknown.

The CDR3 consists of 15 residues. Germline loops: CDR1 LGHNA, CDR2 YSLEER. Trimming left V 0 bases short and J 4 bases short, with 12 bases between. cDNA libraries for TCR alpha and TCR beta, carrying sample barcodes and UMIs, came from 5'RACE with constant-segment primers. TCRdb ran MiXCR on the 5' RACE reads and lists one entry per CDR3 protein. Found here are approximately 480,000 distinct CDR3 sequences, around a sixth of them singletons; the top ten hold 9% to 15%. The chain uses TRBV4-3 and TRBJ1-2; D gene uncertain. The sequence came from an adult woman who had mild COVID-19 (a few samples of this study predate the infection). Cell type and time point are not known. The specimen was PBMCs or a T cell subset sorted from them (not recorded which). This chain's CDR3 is CASSQDIEQLYGYTF. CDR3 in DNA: TGCGCCAGCAGCCAAGATATAGAGCAGCTCTATGGCTACACCTTC.